One and the same sample provided the 24 T cell receptor beta chains below, sequenced in a study of T cell changes during pregnancy in multiple sclerosis. Generated by immunoSEQ multiplex PCR, the TCRdb table keeps only in-frame clones and is missing some. The sample has roughly 39,000 clones, roughly 93% seen once. Sequenced here: CD4+ T cells from peripheral blood mononuclear cells, sampled before pregnancy. The receptors shown here come from a female donor with multiple sclerosis, enrolled in a pregnancy study.

V gene TRBV6-5 combines with J gene TRBJ2-2; D is uncertain. V shed 6 bases and J shed 8 bases, with 13 bases lying between them. Germline CDR1 MNHEY, CDR2 SVGAGI. This CDR3 contains 13 residues. The CDR3 is CASSPILLGELFF. The CDR3 region has the DNA TGTGCCAGCAGCCCGATCCTTCTAGGGGAGCTGTTTTTT.

The genes are TRBV5-1 and TRBJ1-5; tentatively, D is TRBD1 (5 bases). Germline V gene sequence: CDR1 SGHRS, CDR2 YFSETQ. V lost 0 bases to trimming and J lost 4 bases, with 8 bases between them. The CDR3 totals 14 residues. The CDR3 loop reads CASSLEGYNQPQHF. The CDR3 DNA reads TGCGCCAGCAGCTTGGAGGGGTATAATCAGCCCCAGCATTTT. The variable domain in full, with the rest retrieved from reference TRBV5-1 and TRBJ1-5, is KAGVTQTPRYLIKTRGQQVTLSCSPISGHRSVSWYQQTPGQGLQFLFEYFSETQRNKGNFPGRFSGRQFSNSRSEMNVSTLELGDSALYLCASSLEGYNQPQHFGDGTRLSIL.

V and J are TRBV10-3 and TRBJ1-2, with a tentative D call TRBD1 (5 bases). V dropped 6 bases and J dropped 14 bases, with 19 bases sitting between them. The CDR3 covers 12 residues. Germline V lookup: CDR1 ENHRY, CDR2 SYGVKD. The CDR3 region is CAISPPRAGLTF. Written as DNA, the CDR3 is TGTGCCATCAGCCCTCCTCGAGCAGGGCTAACCTTC.

The chain uses TRBV29-1 and TRBJ1-4; no clear D gene. Germline lookup yields CDR1 SQVTM and CDR2 ANQGSEA. Trimming took off 0 bases at V and 4 bases at J, with 9 bases between the two ends. The CDR3 consists of 14 residues. The CDR3 DNA reads TGCAGCGTTGAAGATGGGCAGTTTAATGAAAAACTGTTTTTT. Amino acids: CSVEDGQFNEKLFF.

This chain links TRBV28 with TRBJ1-5; 9 bases align to TRBD1. In germline, CDR1 is MDHEN, CDR2 SYDVKM. V trimming: 3 bases; J trimming: 7 bases; junction bases outside the gene matches: 10. This CDR3 comprises 16 residues. The CDR3 bases are TGTGCCAGCAGTTTGATCCCGGGACAGGGCCGCCAGCCCCAGCATTTT. Its translation is CASSLIPGQGRQPQHF.

This clone came up once. The chain joins TRBV28 to TRBJ2-7; 9 nucleotides align to TRBD2. The germline gives CDR1 MDHEN, CDR2 SYDVKM. The V segment lost 2 bases and the J segment 5 bases; nucleotides outside the gene matches: 4. The CDR3 is 14 residues long. This CDR3 reads CASSLAGGVHEQYF. The DNA for the CDR3 is TGTGCCAGCAGTTTAGCGGGAGGGGTCCACGAGCAGTACTTC.

This clone was picked up one time. V is TRBV5-4 and J is TRBJ2-1; perhaps TRBD2 as D (5 bases). The CDR3 length is 15 residues. Per the germline V gene, CDR1 is SGHNT and CDR2 is YYREEE (reference sequence). With 4 bases removed from V and 7 bases from J, the gap between germline ends came to 18 bases. In nucleotides, the CDR3 is TGTGCCAGCAGCCATAGTGGAGGACGTTTTAATGAGCAGTTCTTC. It translates to CASSHSGGRFNEQFF.

This clone was observed a single time. This sequence joins TRBV7-2 and TRBJ2-7, with a weak D call TRBD2 (7 bases). Per germline, CDR1 SGHTA and CDR2 FQGNSA. This CDR3 is 15 amino acids long. Trimming took off 5 bases at V and 1 base at J, with 15 bases between the two ends. The CDR3 nucleotides are TGTGCCAGCAGCCCGAGGGGGGGGGCTTCCTACGAGCAGTACTTC. This codes for CASSPRGGASYEQYF.

This chain uses TRBV7-9 with TRBJ2-6, with TRBD1 matching over 7 bases. CDR1 and CDR2 (germline): SEHNR, FQNEAQ (reference sequence). The CDR3 sequence is 19 residues long. After removal of 1 base from V and 0 bases from J, the junction contained 9 bases not matched to a gene. CDR3 sequence: CASSLDPGQNYSGANVLTF. The CDR3, as DNA: TGTGCCAGCAGCTTAGACCCGGGACAGAATTACTCTGGGGCCAACGTCCTGACTTTC.

This clone was picked up a small number of times. The junction does not match germline at one end; this may be a read error. The chain carries TRBV23-1 and TRBJ2-2; D is undetermined. TRBV23-1 qualifies as an ORF whose function is uncertain. The CDR3 contains 11 residues. CDR3 DNA: TGCGCCAGCAGTCAATCCGGTGAGCTGTTTTTT. This gives the protein CASSQSGELFF.

The chain joins TRBV7-3 to TRBJ2-5, with D possibly being TRBD2 (6 bases). CDR3 length: 15 amino acids. V lost 6 bases to trimming and J lost 0 bases, with 14 bases between them. Looked up from germline, CDR1 is SGHTA and CDR2 is FQGTGA. CDR3 coding DNA: TGTGCCAGCAGTCCACCGGGACTTCACCAAGAGACCCAGTACTTC. Protein product: CASSPPGLHQETQYF.

The V call is TRBV11-3, the J call TRBJ2-7; tentatively, D is TRBD1 (6 bases). Germline CDR1 SGHNT, CDR2 YENEEA. V dropped 4 bases and J dropped 5 bases, with 12 bases sitting between them. The CDR3 is made up of 13 amino acids. In nucleotides, the CDR3 is TGTGCCAGCAGCTCCACAGGGATACACGAGCAGTACTTC. Protein product: CASSSTGIHEQYF.

The rearrangement uses TRBV15 and TRBJ2-5; no clear D gene. V was trimmed by 0 bases and J by 6 bases, leaving 5 bases between them. CDR3 length equals 12 residues. Germline lookup yields CDR1 LNHNV and CDR2 YYDKDF (reference sequence). The CDR3: CATSRDGQTQYF. The CDR3 DNA reads TGTGCCACCAGCAGAGATGGCCAGACCCAGTACTTC.

V is TRBV14 and J is TRBJ2-1; maybe TRBD2 (6 bases). This CDR3 contains 15 residues. Per germline, CDR1 SGHDN and CDR2 FVKESK. Trimming cost V 7 bases and J 0 bases, with 13 bases left between them. The CDR3 sequence: CASNSAGSSYNEQFF. CDR3 bases: TGTGCCAGCAACTCGGCGGGAAGCTCCTACAATGAGCAGTTCTTC.

CDR3 region: CASSLIQGASTDTQYF. CDR3 in DNA: TGTGCCAGCAGCTTAATACAGGGGGCTAGCACAGATACGCAGTATTTT. The chain is built from TRBV7-8 and TRBJ2-3, with 9 bases matching TRBD1. Germline CDR1 reads SGHVS; CDR2 reads FQNEAQ. The CDR3 is 16 residues long. V shed 2 bases, J shed 0 bases, and the junction held 3 bases outside the gene matches.

V is TRBV7-2 and J is TRBJ1-3, with TRBD1 as a possible D gene (6 bases). The ends were cut back, 1 base at V and 0 bases at J, with 10 bases in the middle. The CDR3 is made up of 16 amino acids. The germline V gene encodes CDR1 SGHTA and CDR2 FQGNSA. CDR3 nucleotide sequence: TGTGCCAGCAGCTTAGACAGGGCCCACTCTGGAAACACCATATATTTT. As protein: CASSLDRAHSGNTIYF.

The CDR3 region is CASSKGSSGRAPGELFF. The CDR3 DNA reads TGTGCCAGCAGCAAAGGTTCTAGCGGGAGGGCCCCCGGGGAGCTGTTTTTT. The genes are TRBV21-1 and TRBJ2-2; the table assigns TRBD2, which was not confirmed against the DNA. TRBV21-1 represents a pseudogene. The CDR3 is 17 residues long.

V usage is TRBV18 and J usage is TRBJ2-3; 7 nucleotides align to TRBD2. The trim removed 0 bases at V and 2 bases at J, leaving 26 bases unmatched. Germline V gene data show CDR1 as KGHSH and CDR2 as LQKENI. This CDR3 has 23 amino acids. CDR3 sequence (DNA): TGTGCCAGCTCACCACCGATTGGGCAGGATAGCGGGCAACAACAGCTTATCACAGATACGCAGTATTTT. Translated, it gives CASSPPIGQDSGQQQLITDTQYF.

The chain uses TRBV5-4 and TRBJ2-7; weak D call: TRBD1 (6 bases). The CDR3 runs to 12 residues. Germline values: CDR1 SGHNT, CDR2 YYREEE (reference sequence). Trimming pared 4 bases from V and 5 bases from J, leaving 10 bases between. The chain's CDR3 is CASSVDRNEQYF. Written as DNA, the CDR3 is TGTGCCAGCAGCGTGGACAGAAACGAGCAGTACTTC.

J is TRBJ1-1 and V is TRBV7-9; D may be TRBD1 (5 bases). Germline values: CDR1 SEHNR, CDR2 FQNEAQ (reference sequence). The CDR3 runs 13 residues. The V end lost 3 bases, the J end lost 6 bases, and 11 bases lay between the germline ends. The CDR3 spells CASSFDSLSEAFF. CDR3 in DNA: TGTGCCAGCAGCTTCGACAGCCTTTCTGAAGCTTTCTTT.

V and J are TRBV14 and TRBJ2-3, with D perhaps matching TRBD2 (5 bases). There are 16 residues in the CDR3. Trimming removed 0 bases from V and 1 base from J, with 11 bases in between. Germline CDR1 reads SGHDN; CDR2 reads FVKESK. DNA of the CDR3: TGTGCCAGCAGCCAAGATGAGGGAATTGGCACAGATACGCAGTATTTT. Protein sequence: CASSQDEGIGTDTQYF. Looking up the rest from reference TRBV14 and TRBJ2-3 gives the full variable domain: EAGVTQFPSHSVIEKGQTVTLRCDPISGHDNLYWYRRVMGKEIKFLLHFVKESKQDESGMPNNRFLAERTGGTYSTLKVQPAELEDSGVYFCASSQDEGIGTDTQYFGPGTRLTVL.

V is TRBV28 and J is TRBJ1-2, with no clear D. Germline assignment: CDR1 MDHEN and CDR2 SYDVKM. V lost 6 bases and J lost 4, with 3 bases in between. This CDR3 is 10 amino acids long. CDR3 loop: CASSSYGYTF. DNA for the CDR3: TGTGCCAGCAGCTCCTATGGCTACACCTTC.

The chain links TRBV27 to TRBJ2-5; 8 positions agree with TRBD2. The CDR3 loop spans 15 amino acids. With 3 bases clipped from V and 7 bases from J, the junction kept 10 bases outside the gene matches. Germline lookup yields CDR1 MNHEY and CDR2 SMNVEV (reference sequence). The CDR3 spells CASSFASGAGGTQYF. In nucleotides, the CDR3 is TGTGCCAGCAGTTTCGCCTCGGGGGCGGGAGGGACCCAGTACTTC.

This CDR3 reads CASSYTWTSSTDTQYF. CDR3 nucleotides: TGTGCCAGCAGTTACACTTGGACTAGCAGCACAGATACGCAGTATTTT. The chain links TRBV6-5 to TRBJ2-3; TRBD2 aligns across 8 bases. The germline CDR1 and CDR2 sequences are MNHEY and SVGAGI. This CDR3 is 16 amino acids long. Unmatched junction bases numbered 4, after V lost 2 bases and J lost 0 bases.